This TCR beta chain derives from a study of STAT5B mutations in CD4+ large granular lymphocyte leukemia. The CDR3 length is 12 residues. CDR1 and CDR2 from the germline V gene are MDHEN and SYDVKM. Trimming removed 6 bases at V and 8 bases at J, with 8 bases between. Study outcomes and limitations: Patient CD4-sorted repertoires looked more clonal than healthy CD4+ repertoires, even without putative leukemic clones. The CD4+ versus CD8+ T-LGLL clonality difference may reflect limited sample size.

Points on this clone: Antigen unknown.

TCRdb's table, derived via immunoSEQ multiplex PCR, lists solely in-frame clones and lacks some. The table shows around 48,000 clones, with 70% occurring only once. This chain joins TRBV28 and TRBJ1-6; D remains ambiguous. The receptor was isolated from a human donor in good health. Sequencing was performed on CD4+ T cells from blood buffy coats. CDR3 amino acids: CASSSRDSPLHF. Written as DNA, the CDR3 is TGTGCCAGCAGCTCGAGGGATTCACCCCTCCACTTT.